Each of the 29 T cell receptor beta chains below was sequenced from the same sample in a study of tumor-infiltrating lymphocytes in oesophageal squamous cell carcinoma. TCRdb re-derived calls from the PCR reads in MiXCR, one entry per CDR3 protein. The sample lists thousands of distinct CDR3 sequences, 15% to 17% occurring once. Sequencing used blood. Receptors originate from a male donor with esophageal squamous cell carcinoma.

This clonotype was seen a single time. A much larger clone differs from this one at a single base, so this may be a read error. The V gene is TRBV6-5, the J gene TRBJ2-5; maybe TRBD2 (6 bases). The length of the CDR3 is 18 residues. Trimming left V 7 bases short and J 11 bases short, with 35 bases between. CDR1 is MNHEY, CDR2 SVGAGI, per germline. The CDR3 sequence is CASTQFGVAVSSYNEQYF. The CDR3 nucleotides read TGTGCCAGCACACAGTTTGGGGTAGCGGTCTCGTCCTACAATGAGCAGTACTTC.

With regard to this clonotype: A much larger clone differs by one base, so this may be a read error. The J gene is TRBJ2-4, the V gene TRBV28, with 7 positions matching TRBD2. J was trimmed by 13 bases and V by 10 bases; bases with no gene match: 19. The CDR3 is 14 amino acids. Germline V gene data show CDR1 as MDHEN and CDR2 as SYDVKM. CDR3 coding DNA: TGTGCCATCCGAGCCGGGGGGAAATACAATGAGCAGTACTTC. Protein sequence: CAIRAGGKYNEQYF.

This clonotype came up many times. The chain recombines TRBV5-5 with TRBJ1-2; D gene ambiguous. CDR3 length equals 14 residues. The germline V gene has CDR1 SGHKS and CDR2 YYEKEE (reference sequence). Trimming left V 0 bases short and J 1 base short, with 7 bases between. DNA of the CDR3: TGTGCCAGCAGCTTGGCGTACTTTAACTATGGCTACACCTTC. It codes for CASSLAYFNYGYTF.

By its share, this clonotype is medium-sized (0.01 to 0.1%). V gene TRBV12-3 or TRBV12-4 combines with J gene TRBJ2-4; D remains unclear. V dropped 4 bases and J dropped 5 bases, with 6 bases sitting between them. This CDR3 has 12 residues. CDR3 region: CASSSGENIQYF. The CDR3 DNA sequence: TGTGCCAGCAGTTCCGGCGAAAACATTCAGTACTTC.

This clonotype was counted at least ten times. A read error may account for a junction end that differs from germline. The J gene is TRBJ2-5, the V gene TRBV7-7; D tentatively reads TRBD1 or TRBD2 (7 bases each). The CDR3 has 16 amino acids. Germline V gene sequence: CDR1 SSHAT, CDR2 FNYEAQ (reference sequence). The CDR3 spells CASSLAGRGSQETQYF. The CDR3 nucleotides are TGTGCTAGCAGCTTAGCGGGCAGGGGGAGCCAAGAGACCCAGTACTTC.

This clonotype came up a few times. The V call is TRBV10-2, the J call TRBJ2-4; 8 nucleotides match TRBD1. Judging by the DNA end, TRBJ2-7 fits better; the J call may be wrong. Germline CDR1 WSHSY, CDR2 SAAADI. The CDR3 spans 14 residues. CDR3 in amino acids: CASRAPDRVYEQYF. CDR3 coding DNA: TGCGCCAGCAGGGCCCCGGACAGGGTGTACGAGCAGTACTTC.

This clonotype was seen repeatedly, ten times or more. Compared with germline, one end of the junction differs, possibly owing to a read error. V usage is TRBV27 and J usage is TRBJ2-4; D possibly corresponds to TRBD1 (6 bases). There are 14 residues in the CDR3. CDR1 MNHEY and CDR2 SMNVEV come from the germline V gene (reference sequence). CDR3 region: CASMLTGRNSPLHF. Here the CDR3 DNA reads TGTGCCAGCATGTTGACAGGTCGTAATTCACCCCTCCACTTC.

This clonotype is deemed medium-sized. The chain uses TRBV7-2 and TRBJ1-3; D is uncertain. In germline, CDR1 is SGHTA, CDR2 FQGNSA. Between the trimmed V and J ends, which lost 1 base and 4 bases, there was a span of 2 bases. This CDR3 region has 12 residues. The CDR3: CASSLVGNTIYF. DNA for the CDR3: TGTGCCAGCAGCTTAGTCGGAAACACCATATATTTT.

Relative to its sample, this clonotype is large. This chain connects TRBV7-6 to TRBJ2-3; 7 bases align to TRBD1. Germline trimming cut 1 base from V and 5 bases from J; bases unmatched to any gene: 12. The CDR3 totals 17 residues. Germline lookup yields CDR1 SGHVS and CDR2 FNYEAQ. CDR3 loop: CASSLVGWGTDEDTQYF. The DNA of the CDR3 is TGTGCCAGCAGCTTAGTAGGTTGGGGGACAGATGAAGATACGCAGTATTTT.

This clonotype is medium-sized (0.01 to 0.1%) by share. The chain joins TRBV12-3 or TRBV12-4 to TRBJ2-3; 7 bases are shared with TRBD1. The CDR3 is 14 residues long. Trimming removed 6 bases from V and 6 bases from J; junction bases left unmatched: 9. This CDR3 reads CASRVRGRTDTQYF. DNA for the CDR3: TGTGCCAGCAGAGTAAGGGGGCGGACCGATACGCAGTATTTT.

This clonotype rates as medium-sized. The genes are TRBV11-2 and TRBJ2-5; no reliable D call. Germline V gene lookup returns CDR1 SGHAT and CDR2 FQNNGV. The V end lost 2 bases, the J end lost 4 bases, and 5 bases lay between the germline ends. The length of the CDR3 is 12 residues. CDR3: CASSLTPETQYF. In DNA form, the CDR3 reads TGTGCCAGCAGCTTAACGCCAGAGACCCAGTACTTC.

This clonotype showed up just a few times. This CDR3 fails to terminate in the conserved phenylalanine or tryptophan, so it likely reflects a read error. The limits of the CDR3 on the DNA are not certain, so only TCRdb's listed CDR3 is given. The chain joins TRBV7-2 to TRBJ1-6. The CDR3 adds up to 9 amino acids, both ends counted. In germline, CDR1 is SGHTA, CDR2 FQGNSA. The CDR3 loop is CASSLELRQ.

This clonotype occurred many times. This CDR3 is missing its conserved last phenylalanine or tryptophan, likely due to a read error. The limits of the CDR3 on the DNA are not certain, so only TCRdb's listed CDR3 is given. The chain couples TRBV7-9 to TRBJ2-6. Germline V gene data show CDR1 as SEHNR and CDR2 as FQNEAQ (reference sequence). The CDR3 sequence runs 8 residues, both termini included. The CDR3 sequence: CASSLTPT.

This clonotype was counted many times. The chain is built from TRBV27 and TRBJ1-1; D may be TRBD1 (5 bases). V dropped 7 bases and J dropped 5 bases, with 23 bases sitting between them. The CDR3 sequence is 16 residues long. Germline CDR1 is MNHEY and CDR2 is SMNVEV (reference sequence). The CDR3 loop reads CASKKEQRGGHTEAFF. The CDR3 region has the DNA TGTGCCAGCAAGAAAGAGCAGAGGGGCGGACATACTGAAGCTTTCTTT.

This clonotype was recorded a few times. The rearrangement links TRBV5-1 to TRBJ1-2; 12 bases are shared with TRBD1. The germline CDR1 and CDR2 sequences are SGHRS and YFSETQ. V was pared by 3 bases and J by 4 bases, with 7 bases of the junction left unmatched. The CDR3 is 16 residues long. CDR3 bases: TGCGCCAGCAGCTCCTCCGGGACAGGGGGCGGCTATGGCTACACCTTC. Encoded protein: CASSSSGTGGGYGYTF.

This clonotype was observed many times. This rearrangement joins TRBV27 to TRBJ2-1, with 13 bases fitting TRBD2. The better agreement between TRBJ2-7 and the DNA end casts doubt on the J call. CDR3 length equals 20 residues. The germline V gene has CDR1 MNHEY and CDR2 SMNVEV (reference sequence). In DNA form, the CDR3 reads TGTGCCAGCCGGACAGGGTTGGGGAGGACTAGCGGGGGACGTGACTACGAGCAGTACTTC. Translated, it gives CASRTGLGRTSGGRDYEQYF.

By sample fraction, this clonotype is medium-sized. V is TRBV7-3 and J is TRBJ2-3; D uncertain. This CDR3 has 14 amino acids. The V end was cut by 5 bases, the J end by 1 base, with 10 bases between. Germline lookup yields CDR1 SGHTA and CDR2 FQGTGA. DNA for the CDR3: TGTGCCAGCAGCGCCACTGGACGCACAGATACGCAGTATTTT. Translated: CASSATGRTDTQYF. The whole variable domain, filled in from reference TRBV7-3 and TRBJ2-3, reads GAGVSQTPSNKVTEKGKYVELRCDPISGHTALYWYRQSLGQGPEFLIYFQGTGAADDSGLPNDRFFAVRPEGSVSTLKIQRTERGDSAVYLCASSATGRTDTQYFGPGTRLTVL.

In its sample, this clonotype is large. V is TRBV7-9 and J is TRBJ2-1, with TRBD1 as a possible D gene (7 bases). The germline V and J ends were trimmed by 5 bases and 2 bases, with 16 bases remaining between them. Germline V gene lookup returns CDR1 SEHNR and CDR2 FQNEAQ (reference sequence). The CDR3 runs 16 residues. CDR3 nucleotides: TGTGCCAGCAGCCCGGAGGGACAGCTTCCCTACAATGAGCAGTTCTTC. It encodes CASSPEGQLPYNEQFF.

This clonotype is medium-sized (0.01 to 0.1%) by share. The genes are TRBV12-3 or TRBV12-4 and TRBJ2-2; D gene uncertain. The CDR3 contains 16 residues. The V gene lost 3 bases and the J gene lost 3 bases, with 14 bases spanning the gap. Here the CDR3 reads CASSFFIGEYTGELFF. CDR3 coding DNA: TGTGCCAGCAGTTTTTTTATAGGTGAATACACCGGGGAGCTGTTTTTT.

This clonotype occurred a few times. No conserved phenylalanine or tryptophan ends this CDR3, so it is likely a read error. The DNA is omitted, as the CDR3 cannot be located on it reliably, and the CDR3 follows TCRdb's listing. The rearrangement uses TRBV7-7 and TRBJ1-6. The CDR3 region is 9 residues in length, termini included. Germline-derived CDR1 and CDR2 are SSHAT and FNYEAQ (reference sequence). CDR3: CASSLNSSP.

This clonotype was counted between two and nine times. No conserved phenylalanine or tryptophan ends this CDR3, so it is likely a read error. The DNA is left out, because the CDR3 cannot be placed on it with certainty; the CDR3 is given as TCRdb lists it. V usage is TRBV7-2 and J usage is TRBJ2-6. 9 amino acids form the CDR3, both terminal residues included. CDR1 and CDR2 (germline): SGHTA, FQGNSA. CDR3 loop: CASSLGPLT.

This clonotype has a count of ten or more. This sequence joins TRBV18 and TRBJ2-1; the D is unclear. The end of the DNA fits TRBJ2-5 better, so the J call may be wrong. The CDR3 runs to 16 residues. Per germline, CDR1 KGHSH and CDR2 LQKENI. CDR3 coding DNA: TGTGCCAGCTCCCGCGTCCTTACTAAGATCGGAGAGACCCAGTACTTC. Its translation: CASSRVLTKIGETQYF.

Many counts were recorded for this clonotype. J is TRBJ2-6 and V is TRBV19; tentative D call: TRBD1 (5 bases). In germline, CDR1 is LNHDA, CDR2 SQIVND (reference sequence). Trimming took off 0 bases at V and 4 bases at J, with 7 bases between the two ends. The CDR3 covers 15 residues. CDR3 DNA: TGTGCCAGTAGTATAGATGGGGCCGGGGCCAACGTCCTGACTTTC. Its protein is CASSIDGAGANVLTF.

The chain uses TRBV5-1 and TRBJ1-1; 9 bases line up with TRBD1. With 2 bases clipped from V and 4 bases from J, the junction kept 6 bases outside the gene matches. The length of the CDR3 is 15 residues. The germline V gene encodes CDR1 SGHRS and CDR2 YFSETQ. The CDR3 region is CASSLLTGGITEAFF. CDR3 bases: TGCGCCAGCAGCTTATTAACAGGGGGCATCACTGAAGCTTTCTTT.

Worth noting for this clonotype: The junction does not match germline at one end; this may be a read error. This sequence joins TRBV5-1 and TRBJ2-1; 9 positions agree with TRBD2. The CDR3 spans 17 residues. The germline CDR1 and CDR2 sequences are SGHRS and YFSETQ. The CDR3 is CASSLGPGTSSYNERFF. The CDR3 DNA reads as TGCGCCAGCAGCTTGGGGCCCGGGACTAGCTCTTACAATGAGCGGTTCTTC.

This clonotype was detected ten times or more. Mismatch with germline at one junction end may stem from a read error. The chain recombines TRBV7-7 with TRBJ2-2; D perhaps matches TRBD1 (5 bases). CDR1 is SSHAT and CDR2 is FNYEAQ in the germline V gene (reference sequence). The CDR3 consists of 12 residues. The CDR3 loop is CASSLGAGELFF. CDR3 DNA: TGTGCTAGCAGCTTAGGGGCCGGGGAGCTGTTTTTT.

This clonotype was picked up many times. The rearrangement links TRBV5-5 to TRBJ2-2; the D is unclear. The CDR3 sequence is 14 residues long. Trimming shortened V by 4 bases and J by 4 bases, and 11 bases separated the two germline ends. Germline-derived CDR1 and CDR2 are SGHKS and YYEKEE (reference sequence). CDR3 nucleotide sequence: TGTGCCAGCAGCCCCCTGAAAGGCACCGGGGAGCTGTTTTTT. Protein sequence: CASSPLKGTGELFF.

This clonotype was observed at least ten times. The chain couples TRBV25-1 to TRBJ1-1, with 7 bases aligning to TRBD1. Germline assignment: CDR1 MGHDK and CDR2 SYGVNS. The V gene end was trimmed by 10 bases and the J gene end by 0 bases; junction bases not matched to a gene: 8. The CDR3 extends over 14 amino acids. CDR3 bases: TGTGCCACCAGGGGGGTTGAAATGAACACTGAAGCTTTCTTT. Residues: CATRGVEMNTEAFF.

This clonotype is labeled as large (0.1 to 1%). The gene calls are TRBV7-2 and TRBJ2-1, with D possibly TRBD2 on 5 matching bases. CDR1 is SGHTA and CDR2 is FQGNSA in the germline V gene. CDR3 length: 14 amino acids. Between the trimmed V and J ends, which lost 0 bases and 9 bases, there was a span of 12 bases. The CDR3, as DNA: TGTGCCAGCAGCTTAGCGGGGAGTTCTAGTGAGCAGTTCTTC. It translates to CASSLAGSSSEQFF.